This T cell receptor beta chain appears in the sequencing data of a study of naive and memory T cell subsets. Adult healthy volunteers gave 2.5 ml peripheral blood for whole-blood RNA. An oligonucleotide containing a UMI was ligated to the 3' end of TCR cDNA. Blood and skin TCR RNA was reverse transcribed with alpha and beta constant primers. Ligated cDNA underwent four rounds of PCR with nested alpha and beta constant region primers and SP2. TCRdb re-analysed the 5' RACE reads in MiXCR, keeping a single row per CDR3 protein. The sample lists 20,000 to 30,000 distinct CDR3 sequences; roughly 25% were seen once. CDR3 size: 13 residues. The V gene's germline CDR1 is WNHNN and CDR2 SYGVQD (reference sequence). The V and J ends lost 5 bases and 5 bases respectively, with 9 bases between them. This clonotype has at least ten counts.

This TCR came from a female donor in good health. The chain carries TRBV10-1 and TRBJ2-2; no firm D call. In nucleotides, the CDR3 is TGCGCCAGCAGTAAGGATAGGACCGGGGAGCTGTTTTTT. Translation gives CASSKDRTGELFF.